The subject of this entry is one TCR beta chain. Antigen: not known. The record originates from a study of T cell responses to AZD1222 COVID-19 vaccine. Findings and limits, study-wide: The study found vaccine-associated CD4 TCRs spanning spike, dominant at 160-218 and 743-854.

TCRdb's table, derived via immunoSEQ multiplex PCR, lists solely in-frame clones and lacks some. Altogether 170,000 or so clones are present, around nine tenths being singletons, with the ten largest covering approximately 3%. CDR3 length: 15 amino acids. The germline gives CDR1 SGHTS, CDR2 YDEGEE. Between the trimmed V and J ends, which lost 0 bases and 4 bases, there was a span of 11 bases. This TCR came from an adult in good health. J is TRBJ2-1 and V is TRBV5-8; D not resolved. The starting material was peripheral blood, obtained on day 0 of AZD1222 vaccination. The CDR3 spells CASSLAQVGYNEQFF. The CDR3 DNA sequence: TGTGCCAGCAGCTTGGCCCAGGTGGGGTACAATGAGCAGTTCTTC.